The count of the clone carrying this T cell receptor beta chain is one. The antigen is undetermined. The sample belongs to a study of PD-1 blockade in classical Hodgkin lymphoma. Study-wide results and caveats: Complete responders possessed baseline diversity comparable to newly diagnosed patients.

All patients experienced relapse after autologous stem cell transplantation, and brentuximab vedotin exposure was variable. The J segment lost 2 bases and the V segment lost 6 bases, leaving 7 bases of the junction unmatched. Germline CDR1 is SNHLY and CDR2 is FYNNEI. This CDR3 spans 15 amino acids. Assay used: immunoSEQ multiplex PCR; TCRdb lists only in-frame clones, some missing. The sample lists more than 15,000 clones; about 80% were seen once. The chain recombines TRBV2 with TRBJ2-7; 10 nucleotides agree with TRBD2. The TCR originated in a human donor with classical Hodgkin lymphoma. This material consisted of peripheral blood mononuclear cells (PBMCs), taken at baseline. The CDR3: CASSLTSGRAYEQYF. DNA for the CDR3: TGTGCCAGCAGCCTAACCAGCGGGAGGGCCTACGAGCAGTACTTC.